This T cell receptor beta chain was sequenced during a study of chemoradiotherapy in HPV16-positive cancers. Overall study findings and caveats: Candidate HPV-specific clones and E7-related TCR motifs grew in tumor during treatment. In HPV16-positive patients, HPV-responsive T-cell expansion tracked better recurrence-free survival.

This CDR3 comprises 15 residues. V dropped 0 bases and J dropped 7 bases, with 13 bases sitting between them. Germline assignment: CDR1 LNHDA and CDR2 SQIVND (reference sequence). Libraries were prepared by immunoSEQ multiplex PCR; TCRdb keeps only in-frame clonotypes and omits some of them. The sample holds about 10,000 clones; about 83% are singletons and the top ten take under 3%. With respect to this clone: Its specificity is unknown.

This chain uses TRBV19 with TRBJ1-5; unclear D gene. The material was blood, obtained from a patient who underwent chemoradiotherapy. This receptor was obtained from a human donor with HPV-associated anogenital cancer. DNA of the CDR3: TGTGCCAGTAGTATAGATCCGAGGAGCGGGCAGCCCCAGCATTTT. Protein product: CASSIDPRSGQPQHF. Based on the CDR3 plus reference TRBV19 and TRBJ1-5, the full variable domain is DGGITQSPKYLFRKEGQNVTLSCEQNLNHDAMYWYRQDPGQGLRLIYYSQIVNDFQKGDIAEGYSVSREKKESFPLTVTSAQKNPTAFYLCASSIDPRSGQPQHFGDGTRLSIL.